The source of this TCR beta chain is a study of radiation and T cells in renal cell carcinoma. Findings of the study overall: From baseline, blood top tumor clonotypes peaked at 2 weeks post-radiation.

The trim removed 5 bases at V and 5 bases at J, leaving 27 bases unmatched. Germline-derived CDR1 and CDR2 are LNHDA and SQIVND (reference sequence). The CDR3 covers 21 residues. The data were produced by immunoSEQ multiplex PCR, yet TCRdb's version contains in-frame clones alone and is incomplete. Of over 60,000 clones in the sample, roughly 80% were seen once. In this sample, this clone turned up a few times. The target antigen is unknown. Time point described: blood 4 weeks post-SBRT, at nephrectomy. Treatment indicated: 15 Gy SBRT to primary tumor, nephrectomy 4 weeks later. This chain uses TRBV19 with TRBJ1-1, with TRBD1 matching over 9 bases. This specimen was blood, taken from a patient whose treatment included radiotherapy and nephrectomy. This receptor was taken from a woman aged 55 to 70 with renal cell carcinoma. The DNA for the CDR3 is TGTGCCAGTAGTTGGCGTAGGGACAGGGCCCCCCGGGGAAGCAAGGAGACTGAAGCTTTCTTT. Encoded protein: CASSWRRDRAPRGSKETEAFF.